This is a list of T cell receptor beta chains from one sample in a study of human T cells and chemical hapten exposure. One entry per CDR3 protein, called by TCRdb with MiXCR from the RACE reads. There are fewer than 70,000 distinct CDR3 sequences in the sample; 6.7% occur only once, and over 1.5% lies in the top ten. Material: whole blood, obtained in connection with sensitization to the hapten diphenylcyclopropenone (DPC). Every receptor here comes from a woman aged 30 to 39 with alopecia areata. Some clones in this sample may be carry-over from other donors' samples. CDR3s include the opening cysteine and the closing phenylalanine or tryptophan. The D gene is left open where the match is weak. The size field is filled for only some rows; it gives once, few, many or a size class.

abundance	d_gene	v_gene	j_gene	CDR3nt	CDR3aa
many	TRBD1	TRBV6-6	TRBJ1-5	TGTGCCAGCAGTCTAGGGACAGGGGGCGGCAATCAGCCCCAGCATTTT	CASSLGTGGGNQPQHF
many	TRBD2	TRBV11-2	TRBJ2-3	TGTGCCAGCAGCCATACTAGCGGGGGGCTTTGGGACACAGATACGCAGTATTTT	CASSHTSGGLWDTDTQYF
NA	NA	TRBV7-9	TRBJ2-3	TGTGCCAGCAGCTCCGAGAAACTGGGCCGTTCGGGTACGCAGTATTTT	CASSSEKLGRSGTQYF
few	NA	TRBV5-5	TRBJ1-1	TGTGCCAGCAGCTTGGTAGCGGGGGTAACCACTGAAGCTTTCTTT	CASSLVAGVTTEAFF
NA	NA	TRBV6-6	TRBJ1-2	TGTGCCAGCAGTTCATGGTTGGGGCAGGGCGTAGACGCTGGACTACTCGACACCTTC	CASSSWLGQGVDAGLLDTF
many	NA	TRBV18	TRBJ1-1	TGTGCCAGCTCACCGCACAGGGATTTGAACACTGAAGCTTTCTTT	CASSPHRDLNTEAFF
NA	NA	TRBV6-6	TRBJ1-4	TGTGCCAGCAGTTATTCCGGGGGAACCGAAAAACTGTTTTTT	CASSYSGGTEKLFF
many	TRBD1	TRBV20-1	TRBJ2-4	TGCAGTGCTATAGACAGGGCCCCAAACATTCAGTACTTC	CSAIDRAPNIQYF
many	NA	TRBV7-8	TRBJ2-7	TGTGCCAGCAGCCCGCGGATAAATGAGCGTGCGCAGTACTTC	CASSPRINERAQYF
many	NA	TRBV6-1	TRBJ1-2	TGTGCCAGCAGTGAGGGACAAGGGGTGAACTATGGCTACACCTTC	CASSEGQGVNYGYTF
many	TRBD1	TRBV5-1	TRBJ2-6	TGCGCCAGCAGCTCTACAGGGGGCCCTGGGGCCAACGTCCTGACTTTC	CASSSTGGPGANVLTF
many	NA	TRBV9	TRBJ1-2	TGTGCCAGCAGCGTAGGGCTTCGGGAATCTAACTATGGCTACACCTTC	CASSVGLRESNYGYTF
many	NA	TRBV6-5	TRBJ1-6	TGTGCCAGCAGTCAATTTGTTGGGAGCTCCTATAATTCACCCCTCCACTTT	CASSQFVGSSYNSPLHF
NA	TRBD1	TRBV11-2	TRBJ1-1	TGTGCCAGCAGCTTAGGTAGAGGGGGCAGGGAGAACACTGAAGCTTTCTTT	CASSLGRGGRENTEAFF
NA	NA	TRBV30	TRBJ1-3	TGTGCCTGGAGAAGTTCTGGAAACACCATATATTTT	CAWRSSGNTIYF
many	TRBD1	TRBV20-1	TRBJ1-5	TGCAGTGCTCCCGCCCACAGGGGAGGGTATAGCAATCAGCCCCAGCATTTT	CSAPAHRGGYSNQPQHF
many	TRBD2	TRBV20-1	TRBJ2-5	TGCAGTGCACTGACTAGCGGGGGGCCGCAGTACTTC	CSALTSGGPQYF
many	NA	TRBV27	TRBJ2-7	TGTGCCAGCAGTTTATTTCCAGGGGTGGGTAACGAGCAGTACTTC	CASSLFPGVGNEQYF
many	NA	TRBV9	TRBJ2-3	TGTGCCAGCAGCGTAGGCGCAGCGACAGATACGCAGTATTTT	CASSVGAATDTQYF
few	TRBD1	TRBV20-1	TRBJ2-1	TGCAGTGCTAGAGGACAGGGCTACAATGAGCAGTTCTTC	CSARGQGYNEQFF
many	NA	TRBV5-1	TRBJ2-2	TGCGCCAGCCGCTGGGGAAGAGACAGCTCGAACACCGGGGAGCTGTTTTTT	CASRWGRDSSNTGELFF
NA	NA	TRBV6-6	TRBJ1-2	TGTGCCAGCAGTTATACCTCTCGACCAAACTATGGCTACACCTTC	CASSYTSRPNYGYTF